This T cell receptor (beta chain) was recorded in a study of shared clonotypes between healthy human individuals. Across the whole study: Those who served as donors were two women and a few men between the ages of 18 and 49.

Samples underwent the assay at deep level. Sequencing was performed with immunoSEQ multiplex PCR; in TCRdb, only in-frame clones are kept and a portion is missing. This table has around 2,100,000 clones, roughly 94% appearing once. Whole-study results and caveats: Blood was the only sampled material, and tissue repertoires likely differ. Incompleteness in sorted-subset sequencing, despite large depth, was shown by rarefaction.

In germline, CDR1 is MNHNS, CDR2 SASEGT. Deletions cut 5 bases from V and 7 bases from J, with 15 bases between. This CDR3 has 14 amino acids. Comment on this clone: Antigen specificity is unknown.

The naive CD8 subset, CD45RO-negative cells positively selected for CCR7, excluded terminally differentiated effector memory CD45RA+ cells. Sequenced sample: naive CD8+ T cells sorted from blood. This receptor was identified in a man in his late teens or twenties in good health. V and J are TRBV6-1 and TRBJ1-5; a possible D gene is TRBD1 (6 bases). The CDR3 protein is CASSPTGYGQPQHF. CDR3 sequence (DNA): TGTGCCAGCAGTCCTACAGGGTACGGCCAGCCCCAGCATTTT.